This entry describes one T cell receptor beta chain. This sample is part of a study of blood T cell repertoires in COVID-19. Study information: The analysed material was cDNA or gDNA that came from T cells, B-cell-depleted T cells, or PBMCs.

Profiled with immunoSEQ multiplex PCR; TCRdb holds only in-frame clones, not every one. The sample lists about 200,000 clones, roughly four fifths seen once, with roughly 6.9% in the top ten. V shed 5 bases and J 4 bases; nucleotides not matched to a gene: 7. The CDR3 has 15 amino acids. CDR1 is LNHDA, CDR2 SQIVND, per germline (reference sequence). This TCR derives from a human donor with acute or convalescent COVID-19. The donor label of this sample is uncertain. V is TRBV19 and J is TRBJ1-2; 10 bases align to TRBD1. Material: peripheral blood. The CDR3 nucleotides read TGTGCCAGTAGTGTCCGACAGGGGGCGAGCTATGGCTACACCTTC. Its translation is CASSVRQGASYGYTF.